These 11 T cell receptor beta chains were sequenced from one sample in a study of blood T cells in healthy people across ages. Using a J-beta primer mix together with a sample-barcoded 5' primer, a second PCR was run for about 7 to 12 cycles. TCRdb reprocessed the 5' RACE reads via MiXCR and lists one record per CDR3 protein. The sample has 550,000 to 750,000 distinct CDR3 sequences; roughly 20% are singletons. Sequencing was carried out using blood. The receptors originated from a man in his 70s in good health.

CDR3 in DNA: TGTGCCAGCTCACCACAGGAGGTGGACGAGCAGTACTTC. The encoded protein is CASSPQEVDEQYF. The chain links TRBV18 to TRBJ2-7; tentatively, D is TRBD2 (5 bases). Trimming shortened V by 1 base and J by 5 bases, and 9 bases separated the two germline ends. CDR1 KGHSH and CDR2 LQKENI come from the germline V gene. The CDR3 extends over 13 amino acids.

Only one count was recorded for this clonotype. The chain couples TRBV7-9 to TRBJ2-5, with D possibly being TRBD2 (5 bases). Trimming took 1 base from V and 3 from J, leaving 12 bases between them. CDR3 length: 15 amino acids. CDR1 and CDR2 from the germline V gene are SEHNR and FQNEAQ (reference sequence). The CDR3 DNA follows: TGTGCCAGCAGCTTAGATAGCGCGTTTAAAGAGACCCAGTACTTC. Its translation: CASSLDSAFKETQYF.

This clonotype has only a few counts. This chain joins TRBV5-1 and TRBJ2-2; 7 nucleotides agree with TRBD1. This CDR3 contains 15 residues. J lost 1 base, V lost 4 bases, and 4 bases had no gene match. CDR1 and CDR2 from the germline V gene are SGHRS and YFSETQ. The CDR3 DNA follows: TGCGCCAGCAGCACAGGGGACAAGAACACCGGGGAGCTGTTTTTT. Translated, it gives CASSTGDKNTGELFF.

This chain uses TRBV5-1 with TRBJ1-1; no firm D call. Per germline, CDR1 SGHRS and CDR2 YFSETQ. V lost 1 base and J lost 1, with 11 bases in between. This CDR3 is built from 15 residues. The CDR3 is CASSLSPSWNTEAFF. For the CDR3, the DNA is TGCGCCAGCAGCTTGTCTCCCAGTTGGAACACTGAAGCTTTCTTT.

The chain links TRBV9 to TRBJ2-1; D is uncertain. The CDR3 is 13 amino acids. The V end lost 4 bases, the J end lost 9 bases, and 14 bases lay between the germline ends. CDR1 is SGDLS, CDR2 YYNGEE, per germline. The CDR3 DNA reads TGTGCCAGCAGCCCGGTATTGGCTGGTGAGCAGTTCTTC. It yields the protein CASSPVLAGEQFF.

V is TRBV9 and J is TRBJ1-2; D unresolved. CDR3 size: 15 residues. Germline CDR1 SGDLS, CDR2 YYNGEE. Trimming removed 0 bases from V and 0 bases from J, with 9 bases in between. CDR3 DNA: TGTGCCAGCAGCGTAGGAGACACAGCTAACTATGGCTACACCTTC. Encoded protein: CASSVGDTANYGYTF.

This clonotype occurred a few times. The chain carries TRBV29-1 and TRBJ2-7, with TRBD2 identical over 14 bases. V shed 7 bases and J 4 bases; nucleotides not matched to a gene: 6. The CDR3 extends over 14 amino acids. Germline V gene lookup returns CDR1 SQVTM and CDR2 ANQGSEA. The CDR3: CSAFGLAGGYEQYF. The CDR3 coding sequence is TGCAGCGCCTTTGGACTAGCGGGAGGATACGAGCAGTACTTC.

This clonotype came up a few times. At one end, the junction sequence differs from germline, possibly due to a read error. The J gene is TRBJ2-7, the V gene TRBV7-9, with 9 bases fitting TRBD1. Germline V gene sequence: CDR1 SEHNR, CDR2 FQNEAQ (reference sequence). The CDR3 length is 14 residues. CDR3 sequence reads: CANSLGTGPYEQYF. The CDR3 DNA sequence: TGTGCCAACAGCTTAGGGACAGGGCCCTACGAGCAGTACTTC.

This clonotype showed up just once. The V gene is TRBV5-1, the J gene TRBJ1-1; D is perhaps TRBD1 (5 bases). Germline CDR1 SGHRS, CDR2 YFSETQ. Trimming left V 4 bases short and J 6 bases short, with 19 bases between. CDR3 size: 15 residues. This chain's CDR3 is CASSLGPGEHSEAFF. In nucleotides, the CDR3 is TGCGCCAGCAGCCTGGGACCGGGGGAGCACTCTGAAGCTTTCTTT.

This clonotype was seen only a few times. The CDR3 nucleotides are TGTGCCAGTAGTATGGGGACATGGAACACCGGGGAGCTGTTTTTT. Translating it yields CASSMGTWNTGELFF. The genes are TRBV19 and TRBJ2-2; TRBD1 is a possible D gene (6 bases). This CDR3 is 15 amino acids long. Looked up from germline, CDR1 is LNHDA and CDR2 is SQIVND (reference sequence). V was cut by 3 bases and J by 1 base, with 9 bases left in between. Filled out from reference TRBV19 and TRBJ2-2, the complete variable domain reads DGGITQSPKYLFRKEGQNVTLSCEQNLNHDAMYWYRQDPGQGLRLIYYSQIVNDFQKGDIAEGYSVSREKKESFPLTVTSAQKNPTAFYLCASSMGTWNTGELFFGEGSRLTVL.

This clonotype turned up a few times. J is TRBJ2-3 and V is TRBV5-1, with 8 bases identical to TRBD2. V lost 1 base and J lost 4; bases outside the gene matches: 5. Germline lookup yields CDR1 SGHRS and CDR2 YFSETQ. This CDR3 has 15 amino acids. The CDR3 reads CASSLMSGSADTQYF. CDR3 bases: TGCGCCAGCAGCTTGATGAGCGGGAGCGCAGATACGCAGTATTTT.